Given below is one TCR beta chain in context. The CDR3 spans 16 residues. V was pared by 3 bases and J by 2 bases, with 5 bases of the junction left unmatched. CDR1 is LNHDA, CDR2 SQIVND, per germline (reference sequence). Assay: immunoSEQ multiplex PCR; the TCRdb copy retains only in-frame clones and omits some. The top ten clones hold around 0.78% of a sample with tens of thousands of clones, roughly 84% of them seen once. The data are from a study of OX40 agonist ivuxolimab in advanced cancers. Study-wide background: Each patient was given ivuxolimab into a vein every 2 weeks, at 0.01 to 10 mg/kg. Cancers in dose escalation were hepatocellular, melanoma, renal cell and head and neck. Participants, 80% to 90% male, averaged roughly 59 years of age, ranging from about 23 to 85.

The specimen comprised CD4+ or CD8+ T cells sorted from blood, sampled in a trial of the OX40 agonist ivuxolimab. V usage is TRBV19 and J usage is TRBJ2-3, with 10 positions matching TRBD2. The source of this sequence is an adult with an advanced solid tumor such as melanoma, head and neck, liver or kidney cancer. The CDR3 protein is CASSMWTSGYTDTQYF. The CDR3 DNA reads TGTGCCAGTAGTATGTGGACTAGCGGTTACACAGATACGCAGTATTTT.